One and the same sample provided the 6 T cell receptor beta chains below, sequenced in a study of chemoradiotherapy in HPV16-positive cancers. Sequencing was performed with immunoSEQ multiplex PCR; in TCRdb, only in-frame clones are kept and a portion is missing. Of 7,500 to 9,000 clones in the sample, over 75% are singletons; the top ten hold more than 3%. The source was tumor tissue, collected from a patient who underwent chemoradiotherapy. Receptor source: a human donor with HPV-associated anogenital cancer.

This clone was found a few times. This rearrangement joins TRBV12-5 to TRBJ2-7; D remains unclear. V lost 4 bases, J lost 3 bases, and 4 bases lay in between. The length of the CDR3 is 11 residues. Germline CDR1 reads LGHNT; CDR2 reads FRNRAP. CDR3 region: CASGWSYEQYF. The CDR3 DNA reads TGTGCTAGTGGTTGGAGCTACGAGCAGTACTTC.

J is TRBJ1-4 and V is TRBV11-1, with 8 bases identical to TRBD1. This CDR3 region has 14 residues. Germline CDR1 SGHAT, CDR2 FQDESV (reference sequence). J gave up 8 bases and V 6 bases, and 8 bases lay outside the gene matches. CDR3 DNA: TGTGCCAGCAGAAAGACAGGGGATTCCGAAAAACTGTTTTTT. This codes for CASRKTGDSEKLFF.

This clone was observed a handful of times. The gene calls are TRBV7-8 and TRBJ1-4; 7 nucleotides align to TRBD1. Germline loops: CDR1 SGHVS, CDR2 FQNEAQ. The CDR3 is 13 amino acids. Trimming at V came to 8 bases and at J to 8 bases, leaving 8 bases not matched to a gene. CDR3 coding DNA: TGTGCCAGCTCCGACAGGGCTGGGGAAAAACTGTTTTTT. It codes for CASSDRAGEKLFF.

The chain combines TRBV7-8 with TRBJ1-1; D is uncertain. Germline V gene data show CDR1 as SGHVS and CDR2 as FQNEAQ. The CDR3 covers 14 residues. The V and J ends lost 8 bases and 0 bases respectively, with 13 bases between them. The CDR3 sequence: CASRTSGMNTEAFF. The CDR3 region has the DNA TGTGCCAGCCGGACGTCTGGAATGAACACTGAAGCTTTCTTT.

A note on this clone: At the DNA level, this CDR3 is encoded by other sequences in the same sample as well. The rearrangement links TRBV2 to TRBJ1-5; the D gene is possibly TRBD1 (5 bases). The ends were cut back, 1 base at V and 6 bases at J, with 7 bases in the middle. This CDR3 has 13 amino acids. Germline assignment: CDR1 SNHLY and CDR2 FYNNEI. The chain's CDR3 is CASSEEGIQPQHF. The CDR3, as DNA: TGTGCCAGCAGTGAAGAGGGGATTCAGCCCCAGCATTTT.

The chain is built from TRBV6-1 and TRBJ1-5, with TRBD1 matching over 7 bases. CDR3 length: 13 amino acids. V gave up 10 bases and J gave up 6 bases; unmatched junction bases: 9. The germline V gene has CDR1 MNHNS and CDR2 SASEGT. CDR3 protein: CATSTGSFQPQHF. CDR3 nucleotides: TGTGCCACCTCGACAGGGAGCTTTCAGCCCCAGCATTTT.